This T cell receptor (beta chain) was obtained from a study of regulatory T cells in long-lasting Graves disease. Study-wide results and limits: Under persistent disease, TRBV28, TRBJ1-2 and TRBJ2-5 were used preferentially.

This clonotype was counted a few times. Its target is not known. Library construction for TCR beta used iRepertoire HTBI primers and Arm-PCR of CDR3 regions. As processed by the authors: Detected in the samples were around 59 TRBV and 14 TRBJ segments. TCRdb passed the multiplex PCR reads through MiXCR, listing each CDR3 protein once. The V and J calls here are based on TCRdb, not the publication. The table has 510,000 or so distinct CDR3 sequences, around 11% seen once. Time point meaning: newly diagnosed GD, antithyroid drugs for less than 3 months. PBMC-derived RNA was used for the TCR library. Criteria from the American Thyroid Association guidelines were applied to diagnose Graves' disease. Trimming took off 7 bases at V and 0 bases at J, with 13 bases between the two ends. The germline V gene encodes CDR1 MNHNS and CDR2 SASEGT. The CDR3 runs to 14 residues. These data were likewise used in another study, on T cells in Graves' hyperthyroidism and ophthalmopathy.

The chain employs TRBV6-1 and TRBJ2-7; no reliable D call. The receptor's source is a woman younger than 45 with Graves disease. The sample consisted of peripheral blood mononuclear cells (PBMCs), taken at new diagnosis, from a patient treated with antithyroid drugs. CDR3 DNA: TGTGCCAGCACCCCAGGATGGAGCTCCTACGAGCAGTACTTC. The encoded protein is CASTPGWSSYEQYF.